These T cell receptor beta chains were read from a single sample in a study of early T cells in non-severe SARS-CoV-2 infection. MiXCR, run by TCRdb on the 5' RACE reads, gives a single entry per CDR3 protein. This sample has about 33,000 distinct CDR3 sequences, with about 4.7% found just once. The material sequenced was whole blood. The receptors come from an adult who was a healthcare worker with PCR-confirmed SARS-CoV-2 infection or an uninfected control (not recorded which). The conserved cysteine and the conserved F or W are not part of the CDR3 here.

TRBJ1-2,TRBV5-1,ASRNRLGDRYGYT
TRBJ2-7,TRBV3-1,ASSRLTVAGGHSYEQY
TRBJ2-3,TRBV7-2,ASSPLTSGGAVDTQY
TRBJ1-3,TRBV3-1,ASSQDHSPGNTIY
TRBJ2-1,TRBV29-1,SVVGQGAGEQF
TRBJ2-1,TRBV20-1,SARRTSVYDNEQF
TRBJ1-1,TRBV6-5,ASSYSSRTARGAF
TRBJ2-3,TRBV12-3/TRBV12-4,ASLGSSRSDTQY
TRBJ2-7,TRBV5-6,ASSLASGDSYEQY
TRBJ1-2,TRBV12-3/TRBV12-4,ASSQNRGGGYT
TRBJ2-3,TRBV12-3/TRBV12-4,ASSLQPSSTDTQY
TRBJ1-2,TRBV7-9,ASSPRQIRNYGYT
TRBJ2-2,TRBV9,ASSVSTWAGVGGELF
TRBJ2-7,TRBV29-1,SAARGISYEQY
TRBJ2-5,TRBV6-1,ASSALVETQY
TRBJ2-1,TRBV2,ASGPGLATNEQF
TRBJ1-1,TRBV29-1,SVPGQGGTEAF
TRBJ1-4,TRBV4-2,ASSQEGTGTEKLF
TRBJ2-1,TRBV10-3,AILPGTSGGADEQF
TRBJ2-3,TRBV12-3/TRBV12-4,ASSPWARGQY